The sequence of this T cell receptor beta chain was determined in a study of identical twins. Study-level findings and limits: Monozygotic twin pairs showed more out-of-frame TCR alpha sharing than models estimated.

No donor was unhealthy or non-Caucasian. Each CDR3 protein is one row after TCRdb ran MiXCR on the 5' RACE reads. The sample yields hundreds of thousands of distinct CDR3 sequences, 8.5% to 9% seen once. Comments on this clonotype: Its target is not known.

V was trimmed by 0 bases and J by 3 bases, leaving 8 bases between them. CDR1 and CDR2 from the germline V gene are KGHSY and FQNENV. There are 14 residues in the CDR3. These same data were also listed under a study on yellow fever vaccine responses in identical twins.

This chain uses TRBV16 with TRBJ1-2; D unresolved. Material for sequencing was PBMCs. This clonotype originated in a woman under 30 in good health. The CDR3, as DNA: TGTGCCAGCAGCCAATCAGCGCAGTACTATGGCTACACCTTC. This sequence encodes CASSQSAQYYGYTF.